The sequence of this TCR beta chain was determined in a study of T cell repertoires in ileal Crohn's disease. Study in general: The M6 sample came from neoterminal ileum during colonoscopy after surgery.

The method was immunoSEQ multiplex PCR; TCRdb's version includes in-frame clones alone and lacks a portion of them. The profile covers 55,000 to 65,000 clones, with roughly 89% appearing a single time and approximately 2% taken by the ten largest. The sample's time point: neoterminal ileum biopsy at postoperative endoscopy, about 6 months after surgery. General study results and limits: Endoscopic recurrence occurred in every patient whose clonality exceeded 26.8%. Endoscopy was done a median about 6.6 months after surgery. Mucosal expansions were suggested to be mainly CD8 T cells.

On this clone itself: The antigen is not known.

The specimen was ileal tissue. The TCR comes from an adult with Crohn's disease.

This CDR3 is CASKSTGNTYEQYF. CDR3 DNA sequence: TGTGCCAGCAAATCTACAGGGAACACCTACGAGCAGTACTTC. This sequence joins TRBV2 and TRBJ2-7; a weak D match, TRBD1 (6 bases). The germline V gene encodes CDR1 SNHLY and CDR2 FYNNEI. The CDR3 runs to 14 residues. V was trimmed by 7 bases and J by 2 bases, leaving 15 bases between them.